Shown below are 13 T cell receptor beta chains from a single sample sequenced in a study of Ad26.COV2.S vaccination and SARS-CoV-2 variants. As to treatment: roughly 18 received Ad26.COV2.S at low or high dose, single or two shots; a few received placebo; per-sample allocation not given. Sampling was done on day 63 after the first vaccine or placebo injection. Generated by immunoSEQ multiplex PCR, the TCRdb table keeps only in-frame clones and is missing some. The sample lists around 250,000 clones, about 90% occurring once. The sequencing here drew on peripheral blood, taken in a trial of Ad26.COV2.S vaccine versus placebo. These receptors were collected from a person between 18 and 60 years old who received the Ad26.COV2.S COVID-19 vaccine or a placebo.

V is TRBV5-4 and J is TRBJ2-3, with 12 bases fitting TRBD1. This CDR3 contains 15 residues. CDR1 SGHNT and CDR2 YYREEE come from the germline V gene (reference sequence). The ends lost 4 bases at V and 7 bases at J; junction bases unmatched: 7. CDR3 sequence: CASSLPGQGANTQYF. As DNA, the CDR3 is TGTGCCAGCAGCCTTCCGGGACAGGGGGCGAATACGCAGTATTTT.

The chain couples TRBV2 to TRBJ2-2, with 7 bases lining up with TRBD2. The CDR3 is 14 amino acids. J gave up 6 bases and V 1 base, and 2 bases lay outside the gene matches. The germline CDR1 and CDR2 sequences are SNHLY and FYNNEI. CDR3 loop: CASSEGSGAGELFF. CDR3 sequence (DNA): TGTGCCAGCAGTGAAGGGAGCGGGGCCGGGGAGCTGTTTTTT.

The chain employs TRBV2 and TRBJ1-5, with 7 positions matching TRBD1. The V segment lost 3 bases and the J segment 6 bases; nucleotides outside the gene matches: 8. In germline, CDR1 is SNHLY, CDR2 FYNNEI. This CDR3 has 15 residues. CDR3 protein: CASSDRQGGFQPQHF. As DNA, the CDR3 is TGTGCCAGCAGTGATAGGCAGGGGGGATTTCAGCCCCAGCATTTT.

The J gene is TRBJ2-5, the V gene TRBV19; 14 bases are a match to TRBD2. Germline V lookup: CDR1 LNHDA, CDR2 SQIVND (reference sequence). The ends lost 1 base at V and 4 bases at J; junction bases unmatched: 5. This CDR3 is 17 amino acids long. The DNA of the CDR3 is TGTGCCAGTAGTATAGGACTAGCGGGGGGGCTGGGAGAGACCCAGTACTTC. Its translation is CASSIGLAGGLGETQYF.

The chain recombines TRBV6-5 with TRBJ1-1; possible D gene TRBD1, 5 bases. Germline CDR1 is MNHEY and CDR2 is SVGAGI. V was cut by 2 bases and J by 0 bases, with 7 bases left in between. The CDR3 is 14 amino acids. Here the CDR3 reads CASSYDSMNTEAFF. The DNA of the CDR3 is TGTGCCAGCAGTTACGACAGCATGAACACTGAAGCTTTCTTT.

The chain couples TRBV11-2 to TRBJ1-2, with D perhaps matching TRBD1 (5 bases). V lost 5 bases to trimming and J lost 8 bases, with 12 bases between them. The V gene's germline CDR1 is SGHAT and CDR2 FQNNGV. CDR3 size: 12 residues. CDR3 region: CASSRGTGGYTF. Here the CDR3 DNA reads TGTGCCAGCAGCCGGGGGACGGGAGGCTACACCTTC.

This clone has ten or more counts. The chain links TRBV7-9 to TRBJ1-2; the D is unclear. The CDR3 has 12 residues. V lost 1 base, J lost 6 bases, and 6 bases lay in between. Looked up from germline, CDR1 is SEHNR and CDR2 is FQNEAQ (reference sequence). This CDR3 reads CASSLGPNGYTF. The DNA for the CDR3 is TGTGCCAGCAGCTTAGGGCCAAATGGCTACACCTTC.

Only one count was recorded for this clone. The chain employs TRBV19 and TRBJ2-1; maybe TRBD1 (6 bases). The CDR3 sequence is 18 residues long. The V end was cut by 1 base, the J end by 1 base, with 17 bases between. Germline lookup yields CDR1 LNHDA and CDR2 SQIVND (reference sequence). CDR3 in DNA: TGTGCCAGTAGTATAGTACAGGGCGGGTATTGGTCCTACAATGAGCAGTTCTTC. This encodes CASSIVQGGYWSYNEQFF.

This sequence joins TRBV9 and TRBJ2-2; 7 positions agree with TRBD1. CDR1 and CDR2 from the germline V gene are SGDLS and YYNGEE. With V trimmed by 4 bases and J by 4 bases, 13 bases remained unmatched. The CDR3 covers 17 residues. The CDR3 DNA follows: TGTGCCAGCAGCCCTCACCCGGACAGGCAGGTCACCGGGGAGCTGTTTTTT. This codes for CASSPHPDRQVTGELFF. The entire variable domain, with the rest obtained from reference TRBV9 and TRBJ2-2, is as follows: DSGVTQTPKHLITATGQRVTLRCSPRSGDLSVYWYQQSLDQGLQFLIQYYNGEERAKGNILERFSAQQFPDLHSELNLSSLELGDSALYFCASSPHPDRQVTGELFFGEGSRLTVL.

The genes are TRBV19 and TRBJ1-5; 8 nucleotides align to TRBD1. CDR1 is LNHDA, CDR2 SQIVND, per germline (reference sequence). Trimming took 6 bases from V and 6 from J; bases not matched to a gene: 7. CDR3 length: 14 amino acids. CDR3 sequence (DNA): TGTGCCAGTAGGCCAGGGGGCGCCAGTCAGCCCCAGCATTTT. Encoded protein: CASRPGGASQPQHF.

V and J are TRBV5-6 and TRBJ2-7; the D gene is possibly TRBD2 (6 bases). V was shortened by 6 bases and J by 2 bases, with 15 bases between the two germline ends. The CDR3 covers 14 residues. Germline V CDR1 and CDR2: SGHDT, YYEEEE. The CDR3 DNA reads TGTGCCAGCACCTTCACACTAGCAACCTACGAGCAGTACTTC. It codes for CASTFTLATYEQYF.

V usage is TRBV19 and J usage is TRBJ1-1, with D uncertain. Germline values: CDR1 LNHDA, CDR2 SQIVND (reference sequence). V lost 4 bases and J 0 bases, leaving 12 bases between the germline ends. The CDR3 has 15 amino acids. CDR3 nucleotides: TGTGCCAGTAGTAGTAACGCCCGGGTGAACACTGAAGCTTTCTTT. Residues: CASSSNARVNTEAFF. The variable domain in full, completed from reference TRBV19 and TRBJ1-1, reads DGGITQSPKYLFRKEGQNVTLSCEQNLNHDAMYWYRQDPGQGLRLIYYSQIVNDFQKGDIAEGYSVSREKKESFPLTVTSAQKNPTAFYLCASSSNARVNTEAFFGQGTRLTVV.

J is TRBJ2-7 and V is TRBV6-5; D not certain. This CDR3 contains 11 residues. From germline, CDR1 is MNHEY and CDR2 SVGAGI. V lost 9 bases to trimming and J lost 2 bases, with 8 bases between them. CDR3 amino acids: CASQSAYEQYF. CDR3 sequence (DNA): TGTGCCAGTCAATCGGCCTACGAGCAGTACTTC.